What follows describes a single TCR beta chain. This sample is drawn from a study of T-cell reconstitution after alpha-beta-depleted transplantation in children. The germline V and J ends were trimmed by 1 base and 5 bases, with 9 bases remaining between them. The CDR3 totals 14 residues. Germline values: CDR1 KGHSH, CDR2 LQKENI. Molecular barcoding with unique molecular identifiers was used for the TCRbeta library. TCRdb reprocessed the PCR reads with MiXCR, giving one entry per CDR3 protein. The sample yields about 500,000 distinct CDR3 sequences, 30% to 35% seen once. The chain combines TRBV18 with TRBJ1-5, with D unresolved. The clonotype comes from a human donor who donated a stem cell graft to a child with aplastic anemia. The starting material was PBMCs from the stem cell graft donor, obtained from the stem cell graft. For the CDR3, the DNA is TGTGCCAGCTCACCACGGATAGGGCATCAGCCCCAGCATTTT. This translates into CASSPRIGHQPQHF. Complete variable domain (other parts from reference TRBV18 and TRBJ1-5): NAGVMQNPRHLVRRRGQEARLRCSPMKGHSHVYWYRQLPEEGLKFMVYLQKENIIDESGMPKERFSAEFPKEGPSILRIQQVVRGDSAAYFCASSPRIGHQPQHFGDGTRLSIL.